This T cell receptor (beta chain) was retrieved from a study of blood T cell repertoires in COVID-19. For the study at large: COVID-19 samples from acute and convalescent phases originated in the United States, Italy and Spain.

V was clipped by 6 bases and J by 2 bases; unmatched bases: 2. CDR1 is LNHDA and CDR2 is SQIVND in the germline V gene (reference sequence). CDR3 length equals 13 residues. Points on this clone: Additional DNA sequences in this sample encode the identical CDR3.

The table came from immunoSEQ multiplex PCR; TCRdb's copy has only in-frame clones and leaves some out. The data show roughly 300,000 clones, with roughly 85% seen just once and roughly 4.2% held by the top ten. Sequenced material: PBMCs or T cells enriched from blood (not recorded which). The chain is built from TRBV19 and TRBJ2-7; 9 bases agree with TRBD1. This receptor was obtained from a middle-aged woman with acute COVID-19. The CDR3: CASSRDRAYEQYF. DNA of the CDR3: TGTGCCAGTAGCCGGGACAGGGCCTACGAGCAGTACTTC.